A single sample gave rise to the 7 T cell receptor beta chains below, sequenced in a study of T cell responses to AZD1222 COVID-19 vaccine (dated by TCRdb to the early 2020s). The time point tag for this specimen amounts to: baseline before first vaccination. Libraries were prepared through the immunoSEQ multiplex PCR assay. TCRdb stores this immuneACCESS table with in-frame sequences only. Part of the clones is absent; in the studies checked, under half of the shortfall reflects unresolved V genes, and no reason is known for the rest. The sample has some 150,000 clones on record, about 88% of them singletons. The ten largest clones take up approximately 3.1% of the sample. The specimen was peripheral blood, collected on day 0 of AZD1222 vaccination. These receptors were taken from an adult in good health.

J is TRBJ1-3 and V is TRBV18; 11 bases map to TRBD1. Germline CDR1 KGHSH, CDR2 LQKENI. The CDR3 is 16 amino acids. V was clipped by 4 bases and J by 5 bases; unmatched bases: 7. The CDR3 DNA is TGTGCCAGCTCACTCGCCGGGACAGGGGGACGAAACACCATATATTTT. Its translation: CASSLAGTGGRNTIYF.

This clone occurred once. The chain employs TRBV28 and TRBJ1-4; D possibly corresponds to TRBD1 (5 bases). The V and J ends lost 3 bases and 7 bases respectively, with 15 bases between them. The CDR3 runs to 15 residues. Germline V lookup: CDR1 MDHEN, CDR2 SYDVKM. In DNA, the CDR3 is TGTGCCAGCAGTTTGTTCGGAGGGGTCGGTGAAAAACTGTTTTTT. Translating gives CASSLFGGVGEKLFF.

The chain couples TRBV6-5 to TRBJ1-1; possibly TRBD1 for D (5 bases). The ends were cut back, 5 bases at V and 5 bases at J, with 9 bases in the middle. This CDR3 is built from 12 residues. Per germline, CDR1 MNHEY and CDR2 SVGAGI. In DNA, the CDR3 is TGTGCCAGCAGTACACCAGGGACTGAAGCTTTCTTT. Protein sequence: CASSTPGTEAFF.

The chain recombines TRBV10-3 with TRBJ2-3, with 8 bases lining up with TRBD2. The CDR3 sequence is 12 residues long. Germline lookup yields CDR1 ENHRY and CDR2 SYGVKD. V dropped 10 bases and J dropped 6; count of bases not matched to a gene: 6. The DNA for the CDR3 is TGTGCCACACGGGGGGGAGCGGATACGCAGTATTTT. Translating gives CATRGGADTQYF.

The table lists this clone with a count of one. This chain joins TRBV6-5 and TRBJ1-6, with D tentatively TRBD1 (6 bases). V lost 7 bases and J 7 bases, leaving 17 bases between the germline ends. The V gene's germline CDR1 is MNHEY and CDR2 SVGAGI. The CDR3 is 15 amino acids. The CDR3 DNA reads TGTGCCAGCACCGTAGGGGGGCTGGGAAATTCACCCCTCCACTTT. Translated, it gives CASTVGGLGNSPLHF.

The chain has TRBV6-5 and TRBJ1-3, with 7 bases matching TRBD1. From germline, CDR1 is MNHEY and CDR2 SVGAGI. The CDR3 totals 15 residues. V shed 5 bases and J 3 bases; nucleotides not matched to a gene: 7. CDR3 in DNA: TGTGCCAGCAGTCGACAGGGCTCGGGTGGAAACACCATATATTTT. As protein: CASSRQGSGGNTIYF.

This CDR3 is CSASRGPRYNEQFF. The CDR3 DNA reads as TGCAGTGCTAGTAGGGGACCCCGCTACAATGAGCAGTTCTTC. The chain combines TRBV20-1 with TRBJ2-1, with D perhaps TRBD1 or TRBD2 (5 bases each). Trimming removed 3 bases from V and 3 bases from J, with 12 bases in between. Germline CDR1 DFQATT, CDR2 SNEGSKA (reference sequence). The CDR3 is made up of 14 amino acids.